This T cell receptor beta chain appears in the sequencing data of a study of cytomegalovirus exposure and HLA in healthy donors. Study at large: For the approximately 390 genotyped donors, roughly 80% fell within the Caucasian-associated ancestry cluster.

The CDR3 spans 18 residues. V lost 4 bases and J 4 bases, leaving 22 bases between the germline ends. Germline V gene data show CDR1 as MNHNS and CDR2 as SASEGT. The study ran its PCR with 60 Vbeta and 13 Jbeta primers. The repertoire was sequenced with immunoSEQ multiplex PCR; TCRdb's copy has only in-frame clones and lacks some. This table holds 150,000 to 200,000 clones, around 81% found once. A few counts support this clone. The chain recombines TRBV6-1 with TRBJ2-2; D remains ambiguous. What was sequenced was PBMCs. This TCR was recovered from a woman younger than 35 in good health and CMV-seropositive. For the CDR3, the DNA is TGTGCCAGCAGTGGCGTTCCCTTCCCACTGTCGGGCACCGGGGAGCTGTTTTTT. Translating gives CASSGVPFPLSGTGELFF.